This T cell receptor (beta chain) was recorded in a study of blood T cell repertoires in COVID-19. The method was immunoSEQ multiplex PCR; TCRdb's version includes in-frame clones alone and lacks a portion of them. The sample yields some 300,000 clones, under 90% seen once. Participants were aged roughly 18 to 89 years, lived in about two dozen US areas, and enrolled virtually. V was cut by 3 bases and J by 8 bases, with 13 bases left in between. Germline-derived CDR1 and CDR2 are SGHNT and YYREEE (reference sequence). The CDR3 has 13 residues. This receptor was taken from a man aged 30-40 years who had recovered from COVID-19. The rearrangement joins TRBV5-4 to TRBJ2-3; a possible D gene is TRBD1 (7 bases). Sequenced: PBMCs or T cells enriched from blood (not recorded which). CDR3 in amino acids: CASSSTGEATQYF. CDR3 nucleotides: TGTGCCAGCAGCTCAACAGGGGAGGCTACGCAGTATTTT. The full variable domain, its missing parts supplied by reference TRBV5-4 and TRBJ2-3, is ETGVTQSPTHLIKTRGQQVTLRCSSQSGHNTVSWYQQALGQGPQFIFQYYREEENGRGNFPPRFSGLQFPNYSSELNVNALELDDSALYLCASSSTGEATQYFGPGTRLTVL.